This T cell receptor (beta chain) is from a study of T-cell reconstitution after alpha-beta-depleted transplantation in children (dated by TCRdb to the mid-2010s). In terms of the full investigation: Using TCR repertoire profiling, the study followed T-cell immune reconstitution in a quantitative way in children after TCRalphabeta/CD19-depleted allogeneic hematopoietic cell transplantation. Findings and caveats that apply to the study as a whole: In some patients, the high TCRbeta diversity seen at day 60 was put down to recipient T cells and intrathymic progenitors that had survived conditioning. Over the following months the frequencies of hyperexpanded clones went down, and after one year T-cell counts and TCRbeta diversity were mostly credited to newly produced T cells. About two months after transplant, the apparently early recovery of alphabetaT-cell counts reportedly depended on just several hundred clones that had expanded rapidly and came from non-depleted graft cells.

The germline V gene yields KGHSH for CDR1 and LQKENI for CDR2. At the junction V is shortened by 0 bases and J by 1 base, with 12 bases in between. Inclusive of the bounding cysteine and phenylalanine, the CDR3 is 16 residues long. Kept here is only the CDR3 DNA, which spans 48 bases and is read in frame from base 1. Comment on this clonotype: Its binding antigen is unknown. Per-nucleotide qualities are absent, and no much larger clonotype sits a single base away.

Libraries were constructed by PCR. For sequencing, an Illumina HiSeq 2500 was employed. TCR libraries were prepared with molecular barcoding, using unique molecular identifiers to normalize TCRbeta repertoire quantification. Using fastp trimming at Q25 and MiXCR clonotype assembly, TCRdb reanalyzed the public sequencing data and kept in-frame beta chains. Merged by CDR3 protein, the rows form single entries marked with the most common genes and DNA. The sample table holds hundreds of thousands of distinct CDR3 sequences, of which 10% to 15% were seen once. About 2% of the sample lies in the top ten. What this sample's treatment or condition label stands for: allogeneic hematopoietic cell transplantation with graft depleted of TCRalphabeta T cells and CD19 B cells. The transplant recipients were children given TCRalphabeta/CD19-depleted allogeneic hematopoietic cell grafts.

The source was PBMCs, mostly from graft donor cells, collected 360 days after TCRalphabeta/CD19-depleted stem cell transplant. This receptor was identified in a male patient younger than 18 who had a stem cell transplant for acute myeloid leukemia, so the T cells may come from the graft donor. The chain was built from TRBV18 and TRBJ1-1; no D gene call is confident. The CDR3 region has the sequence CASSPPPGRQNTEAFF. The DNA is as follows: TGTGCCAGCTCACCACCGCCAGGACGGCAGAACACTGAAGCTTTCTTT.